What follows is one TCR beta chain and its context. This clonotype showed up just a few times. Its antigen is not yet known. It has no much larger one-base neighbor in the sample; base qualities were not kept. The data derive from a study of post-analysis software for immune sequencing data (dated by TCRdb to about 2015). For context, the study as a whole: Disease courses on record covered relapsing-remitting, secondary progressive and progressive-relapsing multiple sclerosis, though some patients had no subtype annotation. A subset of samples was prepared in parallel using single-end sample barcoding, then pooled and co-amplified after Illumina adapter ligation. The multiple sclerosis patient repertoires were compared with 11 previously published healthy control repertoires from donors aged 6 to 25 years. What the research found in general, with its limitations: Patients showed significantly higher frequencies than controls for about 5 TRBV segments, among them TRBV5-6, TRBV5-1 and TRBV20-1. The multiple sclerosis patient group was slightly younger than the control group. Strong co-clustering of samples prepared in the same batch was shown by direct clustering with F measure, prompting a batch-effect correction. Normalized Chao1 diversity was significantly lower in multiple sclerosis patients than controls, suggesting substantial peripheral T-cell clonal expansion.

The V end gives up 5 bases and the J end 7 bases, leaving 9 bases in the junction not matched to a gene. Inclusive of the bounding cysteine and phenylalanine, the CDR3 is 15 residues long. The retained sequence is limited to the CDR3, 45 bases, with the frame set at the first base. The germline V gene (reference sequence) specifies LNHNV as CDR1 and YYDKDF as CDR2. Library preparation used PCR. Sequenced using an Illumina HiSeq 2500. To reduce PCR and sequencing biases, unique molecular identifiers were incorporated into the TCR beta cDNA libraries. Every 1 to 10 million input T cells yielded about 500,000 cDNA molecules, meaning each molecule approximated one T cell. The patient libraries were prepared and sequenced with the same protocol used for the earlier healthy control dataset. Samples belonging to the same batch were prepared together, multiplexed and sequenced on a shared HiSeq lane. The study's own analysis went as follows. Raw barcoded reads were processed with MIGEC, and single-read molecular identifier groups were discarded before consensus assembly and CDR3 extraction. Clonotype tables were post-analysed with VDJtools, normalizing diversity by down-sampling all datasets to the smallest sample size. Repertoire overlap clustering matched CDR3 amino acid but not nucleotide sequences to correct batch-related cross-sample contamination. The public reads were reanalyzed by TCRdb: fastp trimming at Q25, MiXCR alignment, in-frame beta chains only. Rows with a matching CDR3 protein are joined into one entry that keeps the most common DNA and genes. The V and J calls were determined by TCRdb, not by the authors. Counted in this sample were hundreds of thousands of distinct CDR3 sequences; roughly 27% of them appeared once. Roughly 0.54% of the sample is in the top ten clones.

To demonstrate the VDJtools post-analysis software, TCR beta repertoires were profiled from the peripheral blood of some 12 young patients with multiple sclerosis. The multiple sclerosis patients were children and adolescents ranging in age from 6 to 15 years. This receptor was obtained from a girl between 5 and 17 years old with multiple sclerosis. Input material: blood. This chain joins TRBV15 to TRBJ1-5, and 9 junctional nucleotides match TRBD1. The DNA reads as follows: TGTGCCACCAGCGGCGACGAGGGACAGGGACAGCCCCAGCATTTT. Its product reads: CATSGDEGQGQPQHF.